What follows are 9 T cell receptor beta chains derived from one specimen sequenced in a study of T cells after yellow fever vaccination. TCRdb called the 5' RACE reads again in MiXCR, with one record for every CDR3 protein. The sample shows about 500,000 distinct CDR3 sequences, around 16% of them seen only once. Sequencing was performed on PBMCs, taken 4 to 6 days after the first yellow fever vaccination. These receptors came from a man younger than 35 who received the YFV17D yellow fever vaccine.

This clonotype was observed a handful of times. This chain links TRBV27 with TRBJ2-2, with TRBD2 matching 8 bases. Germline V CDR1 and CDR2: MNHEY, SMNVEV (reference sequence). The V gene end was trimmed by 1 base and the J gene end by 5 bases; junction bases not matched to a gene: 6. The CDR3 sequence is 16 residues long. DNA of the CDR3: TGTGCCAGCAGTTTATTGGCGGGGGGATTGACCGGGGAGCTGTTTTTT. Amino acids: CASSLLAGGLTGELFF.

This clonotype was seen more than once but under ten times. The chain uses TRBV7-2 and TRBJ1-4; D is uncertain. Germline loops: CDR1 SGHTA, CDR2 FQGNSA. The ends were cut back, 8 bases at V and 6 bases at J, with 16 bases in the middle. The CDR3 totals 14 residues. The CDR3 DNA sequence: TGTGCCAGCGCGCCGCGACCTGGGGATGAAAAACTGTTTTTT. Its translation: CASAPRPGDEKLFF.

The V gene is TRBV6-2 or TRBV6-3, the J gene TRBJ2-5; 14 bases line up with TRBD2. CDR1 is MNHEY and CDR2 is SVGEGT in the germline V gene. CDR3 length: 17 amino acids. Unmatched junction bases numbered 14, after V lost 4 bases and J lost 10 bases. The DNA of the CDR3 is TGTGCCAGCAGTTCCGGACTAGCGGGGGGCCAGTGGGGAAGCCAGTACTTC. It translates to CASSSGLAGGQWGSQYF.

This clonotype was detected only a few times. The chain carries TRBV7-2 and TRBJ2-7; maybe TRBD2 (5 bases). The V gene's germline CDR1 is SGHTA and CDR2 FQGNSA. Trimming shortened V by 0 bases and J by 9 bases, and 18 bases separated the two germline ends. CDR3 length: 15 amino acids. CDR3 DNA sequence: TGTGCCAGCAGCTTAGCCCTACGGACGACTACGGGGCAGTACTTC. Translated: CASSLALRTTTGQYF.

This clonotype was picked up a small number of times. This rearrangement joins TRBV7-2 to TRBJ1-5, with TRBD1 as a possible D gene (5 bases). CDR1 is SGHTA, CDR2 FQGNSA, per germline. There are 14 residues in the CDR3. V lost 3 bases and J lost 2, with 8 bases in between. The CDR3 sequence: CASSFRGGNQPQHF. The CDR3 nucleotides read TGTGCCAGCAGCTTTCGAGGGGGCAATCAGCCCCAGCATTTT.

This clonotype was observed a few times. The chain joins TRBV7-6 to TRBJ2-5; 9 nucleotides match TRBD1. The CDR3 extends over 19 amino acids. V gave up 0 bases and J gave up 7 bases; unmatched junction bases: 18. The germline CDR1 and CDR2 sequences are SGHVS and FNYEAQ. The CDR3 protein is CASSLADGTGWEGRRTQYF. In nucleotides, the CDR3 is TGTGCCAGCAGCTTAGCGGACGGGACAGGGTGGGAAGGCCGAAGGACCCAGTACTTC. Using reference TRBV7-6 and TRBJ2-5 for the parts outside the CDR3, the full variable domain is GAGVSQSPRYKVTKRGQDVALRCDPISGHVSLYWYRQALGQGPEFLTYFNYEAQQDKSGLPNDRFSAERPEGSISTLTIQRTEQRDSAMYRCASSLADGTGWEGRRTQYFGPGTRLLVL.

This clonotype has only a few counts. V gene TRBV19 combines with J gene TRBJ2-7; weak D call: TRBD1 (6 bases). This CDR3 has 11 residues. Germline CDR1 LNHDA, CDR2 SQIVND (reference sequence). V lost 8 bases and J lost 5, with 10 bases in between. CDR3 nucleotides: TGTGCCAGTGCCGGGACAAACGAGCAGTACTTC. Translating gives CASAGTNEQYF.

This chain connects TRBV18 to TRBJ2-7; 7 bases are a match to TRBD1. Per germline, CDR1 KGHSH and CDR2 LQKENI. J gave up 5 bases and V 6 bases, and 7 bases lay outside the gene matches. The CDR3 is 13 amino acids. In DNA form, the CDR3 reads TGTGCCAGCTCGCCGACAGGGTCTAACGAGCAGTACGTC. Translation: CASSPTGSNEQYV.

Note on this clonotype: A much larger clone sits a single nucleotide away, making a read error possible. This chain joins TRBV6-2 or TRBV6-3 and TRBJ2-6; no firm D call. The germline CDR1 and CDR2 sequences are MNHEY and SVGEGT. With 3 bases removed from V and 2 bases from J, the gap between germline ends came to 2 bases. The CDR3 loop spans 13 amino acids. The CDR3 reads CASSYAGANVLTF. CDR3 nucleotide sequence: TGTGCCAGCAGTTATGCTGGGGCCAACGTCCTGACTTTC.